This T cell receptor (beta chain) came from a study of beta chain features in type 1 diabetes. Study overall: Examination spanned around 110 million sorted cells from all samples.

Trimming removed 6 bases from V and 5 bases from J; junction bases left unmatched: 9. Germline assignment: CDR1 SGHAT and CDR2 FQNNGV. The CDR3 totals 14 residues. This clone turned up a few times. Its cognate antigen is unknown. Study-level findings and limits: The study found fewer insertions and more deletions at VDJ junctions in type 1 diabetes patients. Researchers report that Type 1 diabetes patients had moderately but significantly shorter TCRB CDR3s across all four CD4+ subsets.

The single heparinised draw taken from each donor contained around 110 mL of blood on average. The isolated RNA, all of it, was reverse transcribed, so expressed TCRB transcripts were what got sequenced. TCRdb's copy holds only in-frame clones and misses some; the assay was immunoSEQ multiplex PCR. The sample consists of roughly 340,000 clones, approximately 13% of them appearing once. Material: naive CD4+ T cells from blood. The sequence was obtained from a woman younger than 30 with type 1 diabetes. This sequence joins TRBV11-2 and TRBJ2-5, with 7 bases aligning to TRBD2. CDR3 nucleotides: TGTGCCAGCAGGGCCTGGCTGGGGGGGGAGACCCAGTACTTC. Encoded protein: CASRAWLGGETQYF.